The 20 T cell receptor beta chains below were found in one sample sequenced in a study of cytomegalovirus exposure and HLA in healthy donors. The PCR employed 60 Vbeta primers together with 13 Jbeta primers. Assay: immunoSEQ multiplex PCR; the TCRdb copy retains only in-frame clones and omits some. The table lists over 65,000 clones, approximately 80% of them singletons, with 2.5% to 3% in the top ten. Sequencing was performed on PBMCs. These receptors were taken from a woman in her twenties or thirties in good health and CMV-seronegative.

DNA of the CDR3: TGCGCCAGCAGCTTGGCCAGGGGGCGGGAGCAGTACTTC. Its protein is CASSLARGREQYF. This chain uses TRBV5-1 with TRBJ2-7, with 8 bases that match TRBD1. The length of the CDR3 is 13 residues. The junction had 3 bases not matched to a gene; V was cut back by 0 bases and J by 7 bases. Germline V lookup: CDR1 SGHRS, CDR2 YFSETQ.

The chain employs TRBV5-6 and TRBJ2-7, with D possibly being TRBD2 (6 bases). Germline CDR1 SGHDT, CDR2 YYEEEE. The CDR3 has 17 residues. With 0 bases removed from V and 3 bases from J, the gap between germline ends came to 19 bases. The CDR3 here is CASSLGPSSAGFYEQYF. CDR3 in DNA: TGTGCCAGCAGCTTGGGCCCCTCATCTGCGGGGTTCTACGAGCAGTACTTC.

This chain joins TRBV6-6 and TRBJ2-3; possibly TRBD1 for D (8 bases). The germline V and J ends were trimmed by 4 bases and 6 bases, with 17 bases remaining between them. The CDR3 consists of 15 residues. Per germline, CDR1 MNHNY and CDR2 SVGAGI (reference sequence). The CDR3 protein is CASSSQGGAGDTQYF. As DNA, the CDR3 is TGTGCCAGCAGTTCACAGGGGGGAGCGGGGGATACGCAGTATTTT.

The CDR3 DNA follows: TGTGCCAGCAGCTTAGCCGGGACACTAAATGAAAAACTGTTTTTT. Encoded protein: CASSLAGTLNEKLFF. V is TRBV11-2 and J is TRBJ1-4; maybe TRBD1 (6 bases). The CDR3 runs 15 residues. Looked up from germline, CDR1 is SGHAT and CDR2 is FQNNGV. V was clipped by 1 base and J by 5 bases, with 11 bases between them.

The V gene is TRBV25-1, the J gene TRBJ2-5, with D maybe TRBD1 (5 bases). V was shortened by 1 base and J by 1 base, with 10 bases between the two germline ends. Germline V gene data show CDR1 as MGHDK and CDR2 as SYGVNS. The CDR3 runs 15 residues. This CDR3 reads CASSEFLDSQETQYF. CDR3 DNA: TGTGCCAGCAGTGAATTTCTAGACAGCCAAGAGACCCAGTACTTC.

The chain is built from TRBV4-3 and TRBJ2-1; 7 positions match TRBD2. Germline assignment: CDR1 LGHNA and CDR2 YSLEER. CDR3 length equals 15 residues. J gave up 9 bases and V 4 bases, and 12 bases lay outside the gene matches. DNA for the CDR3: TGCGCCAGCAGCCCAGACACCGGGACTAACGGTGAGCAGTTCTTC. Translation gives CASSPDTGTNGEQFF.

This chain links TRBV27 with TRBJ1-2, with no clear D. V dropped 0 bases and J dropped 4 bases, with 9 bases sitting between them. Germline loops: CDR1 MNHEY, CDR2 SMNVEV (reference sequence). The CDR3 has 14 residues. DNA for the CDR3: TGTGCCAGCAGTTTATCGGCCAGTTCCTATGGCTACACCTTC. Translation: CASSLSASSYGYTF.

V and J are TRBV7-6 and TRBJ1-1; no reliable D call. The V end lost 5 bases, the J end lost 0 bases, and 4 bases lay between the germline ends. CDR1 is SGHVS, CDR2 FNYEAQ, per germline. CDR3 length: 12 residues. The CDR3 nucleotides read TGTGCCAGCAGCGAGGTGAACACTGAAGCTTTCTTT. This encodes CASSEVNTEAFF.

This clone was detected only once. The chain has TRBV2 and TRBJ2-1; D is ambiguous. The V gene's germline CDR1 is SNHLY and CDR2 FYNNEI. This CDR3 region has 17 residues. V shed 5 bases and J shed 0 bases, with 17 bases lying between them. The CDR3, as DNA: TGTGCCAGCAGTCGTCGCCCCGCGTTGCGCTCCTACAATGAGCAGTTCTTC. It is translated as CASSRRPALRSYNEQFF. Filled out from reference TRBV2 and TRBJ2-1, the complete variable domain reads EPEVTQTPSHQVTQMGQEVILRCVPISNHLYFYWYRQILGQKVEFLVSFYNNEISEKSEIFDDQFSVERPDGSNFTLKIRSTKLEDSAMYFCASSRRPALRSYNEQFFGPGTRLTVL.

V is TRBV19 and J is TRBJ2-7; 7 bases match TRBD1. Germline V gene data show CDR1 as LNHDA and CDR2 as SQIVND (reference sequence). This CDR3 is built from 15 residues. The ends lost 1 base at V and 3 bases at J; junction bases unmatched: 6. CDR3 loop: CASSIGQGGGYEQYF. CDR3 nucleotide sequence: TGTGCCAGTAGTATAGGTCAAGGGGGCGGCTACGAGCAGTACTTC.

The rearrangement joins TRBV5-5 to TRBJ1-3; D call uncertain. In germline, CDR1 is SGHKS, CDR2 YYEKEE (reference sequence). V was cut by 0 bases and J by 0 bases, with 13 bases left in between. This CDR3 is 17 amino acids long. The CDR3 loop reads CASSLEVRPFSGNTIYF. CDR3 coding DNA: TGTGCCAGCAGCTTGGAGGTCAGGCCCTTCTCTGGAAACACCATATATTTT.

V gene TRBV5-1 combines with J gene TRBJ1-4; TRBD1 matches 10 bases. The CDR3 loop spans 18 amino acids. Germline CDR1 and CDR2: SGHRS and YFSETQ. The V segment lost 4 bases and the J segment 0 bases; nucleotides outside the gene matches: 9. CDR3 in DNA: TGCGCCAGCAGCGTGGACAGGGGGAAAGGCTCAACTAATGAAAAACTGTTTTTT. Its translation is CASSVDRGKGSTNEKLFF.

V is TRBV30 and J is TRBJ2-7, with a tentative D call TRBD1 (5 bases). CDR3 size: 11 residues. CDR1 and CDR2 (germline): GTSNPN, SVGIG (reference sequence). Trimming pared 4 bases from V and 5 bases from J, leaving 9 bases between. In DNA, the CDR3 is TGTGCCTGGACCAAACAGGACGAGCAGTACTTC. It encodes CAWTKQDEQYF. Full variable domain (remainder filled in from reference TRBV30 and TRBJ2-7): SQTIHQWPATLVQPVGSPLSLECTVEGTSNPNLYWYRQAAGRGLQLLFYSVGIGQISSEVPQNLSASRPQDRQFILSSKKLLLSDSGFYLCAWTKQDEQYFGPGTRLTVT.

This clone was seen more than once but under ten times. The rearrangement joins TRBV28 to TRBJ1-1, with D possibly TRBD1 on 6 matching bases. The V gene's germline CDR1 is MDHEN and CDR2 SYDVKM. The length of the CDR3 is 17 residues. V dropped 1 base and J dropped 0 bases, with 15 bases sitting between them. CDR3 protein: CASSLSGSRGMNTEAFF. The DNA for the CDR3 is TGTGCCAGCAGTTTATCGGGGTCCAGGGGAATGAACACTGAAGCTTTCTTT. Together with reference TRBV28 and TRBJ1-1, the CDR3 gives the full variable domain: DVKVTQSSRYLVKRTGEKVFLECVQDMDHENMFWYRQDPGLGLRLIYFSYDVKMKEKGDIPEGYSVSREKKERFSLILESASTNQTSMYLCASSLSGSRGMNTEAFFGQGTRLTVV.

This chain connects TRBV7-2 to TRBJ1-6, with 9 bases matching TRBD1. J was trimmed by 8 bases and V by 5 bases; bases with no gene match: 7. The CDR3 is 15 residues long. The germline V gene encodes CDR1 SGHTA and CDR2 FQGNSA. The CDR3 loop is CASSPDRGGDSPLHF. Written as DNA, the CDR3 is TGTGCCAGCAGCCCGGACAGGGGAGGGGATTCACCCCTCCACTTT.

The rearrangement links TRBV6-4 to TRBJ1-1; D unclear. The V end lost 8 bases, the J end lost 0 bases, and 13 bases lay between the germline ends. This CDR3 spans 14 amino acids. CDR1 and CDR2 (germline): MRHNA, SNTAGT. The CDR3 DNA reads TGTGCCAGCTCCAAGAGTTTCATGAACACTGAAGCTTTCTTT. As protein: CASSKSFMNTEAFF.

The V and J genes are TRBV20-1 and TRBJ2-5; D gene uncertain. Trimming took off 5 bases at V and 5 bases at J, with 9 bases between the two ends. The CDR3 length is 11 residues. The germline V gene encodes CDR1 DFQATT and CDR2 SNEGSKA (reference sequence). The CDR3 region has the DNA TGCAGTGCTGCCTTAGTGGAGACCCAGTACTTC. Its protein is CSAALVETQYF.

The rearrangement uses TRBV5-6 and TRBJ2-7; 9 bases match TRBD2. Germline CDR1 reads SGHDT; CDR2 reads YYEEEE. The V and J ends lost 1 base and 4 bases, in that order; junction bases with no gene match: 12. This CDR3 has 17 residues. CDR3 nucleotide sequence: TGTGCCAGCAGCTTGAGGTTCAGCGGGGGGCCTCTTTACGAGCAGTACTTC. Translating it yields CASSLRFSGGPLYEQYF.

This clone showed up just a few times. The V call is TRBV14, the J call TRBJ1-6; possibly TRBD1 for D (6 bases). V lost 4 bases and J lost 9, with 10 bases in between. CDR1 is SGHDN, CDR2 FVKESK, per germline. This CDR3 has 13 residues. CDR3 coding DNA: TGTGCCAGCAGCCTCGGGGGGCTTTCACCCCTCCACTTT. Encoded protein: CASSLGGLSPLHF. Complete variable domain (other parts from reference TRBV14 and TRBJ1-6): EAGVTQFPSHSVIEKGQTVTLRCDPISGHDNLYWYRRVMGKEIKFLLHFVKESKQDESGMPNNRFLAERTGGTYSTLKVQPAELEDSGVYFCASSLGGLSPLHFGNGTRLTVT.

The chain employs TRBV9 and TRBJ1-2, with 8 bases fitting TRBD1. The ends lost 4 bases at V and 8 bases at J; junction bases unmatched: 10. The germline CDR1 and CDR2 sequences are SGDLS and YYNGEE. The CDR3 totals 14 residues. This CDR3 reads CASSTRGQGQGYTF. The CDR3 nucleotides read TGTGCCAGCAGCACCAGAGGACAGGGACAAGGCTACACCTTC. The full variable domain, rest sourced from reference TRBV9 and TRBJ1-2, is DSGVTQTPKHLITATGQRVTLRCSPRSGDLSVYWYQQSLDQGLQFLIQYYNGEERAKGNILERFSAQQFPDLHSELNLSSLELGDSALYFCASSTRGQGQGYTFGSGTRLTVV.